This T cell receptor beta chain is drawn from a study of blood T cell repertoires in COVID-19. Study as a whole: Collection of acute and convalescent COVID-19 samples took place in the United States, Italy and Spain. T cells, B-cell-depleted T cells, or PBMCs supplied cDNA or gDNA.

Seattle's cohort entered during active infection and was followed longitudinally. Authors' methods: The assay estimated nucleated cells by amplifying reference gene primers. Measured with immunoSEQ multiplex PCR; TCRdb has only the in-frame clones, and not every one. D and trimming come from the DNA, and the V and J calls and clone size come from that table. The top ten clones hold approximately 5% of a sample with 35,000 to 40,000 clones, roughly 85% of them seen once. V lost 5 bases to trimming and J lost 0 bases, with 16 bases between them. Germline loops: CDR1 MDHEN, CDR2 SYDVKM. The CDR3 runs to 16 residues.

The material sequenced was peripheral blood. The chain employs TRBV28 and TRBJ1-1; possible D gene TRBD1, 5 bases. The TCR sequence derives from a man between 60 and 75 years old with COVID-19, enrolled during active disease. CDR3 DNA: TGTGCCAGCAGTCCTACCAGGGCAGGATTGAACACTGAAGCTTTCTTT. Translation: CASSPTRAGLNTEAFF.